This T cell receptor (beta chain) came from a study of PD-1 blockade in classical Hodgkin lymphoma. V lost 1 base to trimming and J lost 3 bases; unmatched junction nucleotides: 9. In germline, CDR1 is SGHDN, CDR2 FVKESK. CDR3 length equals 18 residues. With no exception, relapse followed autologous stem cell transplantation in all patients, and brentuximab vedotin exposure varied. Data came from immunoSEQ multiplex PCR; TCRdb stores just in-frame clones and leaves some out. Among about 40,000 clones, 87% were seen once, and the ten largest hold approximately 8.7%. This clone was picked up a small number of times.

The receptor comes from a human donor with classical Hodgkin lymphoma. The source was peripheral blood mononuclear cells (PBMCs), collected at baseline. This chain joins TRBV14 and TRBJ2-3; TRBD2 matches 11 bases. The CDR3 DNA is TGTGCCAGCAGCCAAGTATTTAGCGGGAGGGCCATAACAGATACGCAGTATTTT. This gives the protein CASSQVFSGRAITDTQYF.